The clone carrying this T cell receptor (beta chain) has only a few counts. Its antigen is still unknown. These data originate in a study of OX40 agonist ivuxolimab in advanced cancers. In the study overall: Intravenous ivuxolimab at 0.01 to 10 mg/kg was given to patients every 2 weeks. Those enrolled were 70% to 85% male, with a mean age of around 60 years and ages from roughly 20 to 85.

Study-wide results and caveats: Researchers report that CD8+ T cells had, on average, more expanded clones than CD4+. Among the lowest levels of clonal expansion were found in partial responders at 0.1-3.0 mg/kg.

Only in-frame clones appear in the TCRdb table, and some are missing; sequencing was by immunoSEQ multiplex PCR. The sample yields tens of thousands of clones, around 87% seen once. Sequencing was performed on CD4+ or CD8+ T cells sorted from blood, taken in a trial of the OX40 agonist ivuxolimab. The sequence came from an adult with an advanced solid tumor such as melanoma, head and neck, liver or kidney cancer.

The CDR3 region has the DNA TGTGCCAGCGCCTTTGCCAGCTACGAGCAGTACTTC. Translation gives CASAFASYEQYF. V usage is TRBV6-1 and J usage is TRBJ2-7, with D uncertain. V lost 8 bases to trimming and J lost 3 bases, with 11 bases between them. This CDR3 has 12 residues. Germline assignment: CDR1 MNHNS and CDR2 SASEGT.